In this sample, the clone carrying this T cell receptor (beta chain) turned up a few times. Its specificity is not known. The data stem from a study of identical twins. The V end lost 6 bases, the J end lost 1 base, and 10 bases lay between the germline ends. Germline V gene lookup returns CDR1 MNHEY and CDR2 SVGAGI. The CDR3 runs 15 residues. Each cDNA held unique molecular identifiers, and template switching gave it a universal primer site. One entry per CDR3 protein results from TCRdb running MiXCR on the 5' RACE reads. The sample lists 450,000 to 650,000 distinct CDR3 sequences, approximately 16% seen once, with nearly 0.45% in the top ten. Findings of the study overall: Donors were not followed over many years; analysis was cross-sectional. It was out-of-frame TCR alpha sharing in monozygotic twins that models underestimated. Excess low generation probability was seen in twin-shared out-of-frame alpha sequences.

The same data also went into a second study, on yellow fever vaccine responses in identical twins.

The sequenced sample was CD4+ T cells sorted from blood. The receptor was derived from a woman aged 18 to 35 in good health. The V gene is TRBV6-5, the J gene TRBJ2-6; D is possibly TRBD1 (6 bases). The CDR3 loop is CASRYDRSGANVLTF. In DNA, the CDR3 is TGTGCCAGCAGATACGACAGGTCTGGGGCCAACGTCCTGACTTTC.